This T cell receptor beta chain stems from a study of identical twins. Each CDR3 protein gets one entry after TCRdb re-called the 5' RACE reads with MiXCR. The repertoire holds about 240,000 distinct CDR3 sequences, with over 9.5% as singletons. Study observations and caveats: A lower insertion count was a feature of abundant cord blood beta clonotypes, with no such feature in memory repertoires. Twin sharing of out-of-frame TCR alpha was underestimated by models in monozygotic pairs. Invariant cells of the MAIT and iNKT types might have partly distorted the zero-insertion analyses.

The sample holds a few counts of this clonotype. Its specificity is unknown. The ends were cut back, 6 bases at V and 3 bases at J, with 17 bases in the middle. The CDR3 sequence is 15 residues long. Germline V lookup: CDR1 MDHEN, CDR2 SYDVKM. Input material: memory T cells sorted from blood. This receptor was identified in a man aged 50 to 60 in good health. The V gene is TRBV28, the J gene TRBJ1-2; D possibly corresponds to TRBD1 (5 bases). The chain's CDR3 is CASSPPGPTHYGYTF. The CDR3 DNA reads as TGTGCCAGCAGCCCTCCGGGACCTACCCACTATGGCTACACCTTC.